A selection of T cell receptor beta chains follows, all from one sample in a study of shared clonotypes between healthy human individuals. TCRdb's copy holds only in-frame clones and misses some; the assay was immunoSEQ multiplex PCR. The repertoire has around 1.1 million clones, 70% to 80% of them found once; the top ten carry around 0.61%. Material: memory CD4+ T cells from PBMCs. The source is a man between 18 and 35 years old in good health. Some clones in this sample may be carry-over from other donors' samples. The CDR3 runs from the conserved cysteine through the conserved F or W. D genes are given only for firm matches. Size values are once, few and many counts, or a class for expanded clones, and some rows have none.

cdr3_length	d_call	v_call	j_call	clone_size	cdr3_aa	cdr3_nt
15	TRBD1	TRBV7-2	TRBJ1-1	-	CASSLLQGMTAEAFF	TGTGCCAGCAGCTTATTACAGGGGATGACGGCTGAAGCTTTCTTT
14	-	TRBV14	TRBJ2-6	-	CASRTSSGANVLTF	TGTGCCAGCAGGACGAGCTCTGGGGCCAACGTCCTGACTTTC
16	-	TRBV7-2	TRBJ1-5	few	CASRPDTPGGNQPQHF	TGTGCCAGCAGGCCGGACACACCTGGGGGCAATCAGCCCCAGCATTTT
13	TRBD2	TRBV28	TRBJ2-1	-	CASGGLGHNEQFF	TGTGCCAGCGGGGGACTAGGACACAATGAGCAGTTCTTC
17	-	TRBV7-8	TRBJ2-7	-	CASSLVVGNKPTGEQYF	TGTGCCAGCAGCTTAGTTGTGGGCAACAAGCCAACTGGCGAGCAGTACTTC
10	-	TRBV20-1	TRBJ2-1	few	CSAPSGGQFF	TGCAGTGCTCCATCGGGTGGGCAGTTCTTC
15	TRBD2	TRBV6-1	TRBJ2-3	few	CASRLTSGRTDTQYF	TGTGCCAGCAGATTGACTAGCGGGAGAACAGATACGCAGTATTTT
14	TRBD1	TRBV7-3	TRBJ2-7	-	CASSETGNDYEQYF	TGTGCCAGCAGCGAGACAGGGAATGATTACGAGCAGTACTTC
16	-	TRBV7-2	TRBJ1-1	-	CASSLHSRSGNTEAFF	TGTGCCAGCAGCTTACACTCCAGGTCCGGGAACACTGAAGCTTTCTTT
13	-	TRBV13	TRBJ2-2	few	CASSLWNTGELFF	TGTGCCAGCAGCTTGTGGAACACCGGGGAGCTGTTTTTT
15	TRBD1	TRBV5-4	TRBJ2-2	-	CASSTNDRVTGELFF	TGTGCCAGCAGCACTAACGACAGGGTCACCGGGGAGCTGTTTTTT
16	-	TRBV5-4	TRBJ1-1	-	CASSLAPGFMNTEAFF	TGTGCCAGCAGCTTGGCGCCAGGTTTCATGAACACTGAAGCTTTCTTT
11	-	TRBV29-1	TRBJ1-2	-	CSVAQIYGYTF	TGCAGCGTGGCACAGATCTATGGCTACACCTTC
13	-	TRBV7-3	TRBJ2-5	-	CASSLRPQETQYF	TGTGCCAGCAGCCTACGTCCCCAAGAGACCCAGTACTTC
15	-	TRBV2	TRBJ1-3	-	CASSAGHFSGNTIYF	TGTGCCAGCAGTGCGGGACATTTCTCTGGAAACACCATATATTTT
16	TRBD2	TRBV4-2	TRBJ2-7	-	CASSQMRLAGSYEQYF	TGTGCCAGCAGCCAAATGAGACTAGCGGGAAGCTACGAGCAGTACTTC
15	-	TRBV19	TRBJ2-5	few	CASSLTGMGQETQYF	TGTGCCAGTAGTTTGACAGGCATGGGCCAAGAGACCCAGTACTTC
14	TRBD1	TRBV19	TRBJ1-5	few	CASSPDRVNQPQHF	TGTGCCAGTAGCCCCGACAGGGTCAATCAGCCCCAGCATTTT
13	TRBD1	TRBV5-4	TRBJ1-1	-	CASSLTGLTEAFF	TGTGCCAGCAGTTTGACAGGGCTGACTGAAGCTTTCTTT
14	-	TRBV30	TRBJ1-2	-	CAWRRGVQRRGYTF	TGTGCCTGGAGGCGCGGGGTCCAGAGACGGGGCTACACCTTC
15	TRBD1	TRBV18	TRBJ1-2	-	CASSSQTGENYGYTF	TGTGCCAGCTCATCTCAAACAGGGGAAAACTATGGCTACACCTTC
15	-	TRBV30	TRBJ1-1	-	CAWSVGGSRNTEAFF	TGTGCCTGGAGTGTGGGGGGGTCGCGGAACACTGAAGCTTTCTTT
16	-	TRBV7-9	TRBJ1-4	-	CASSHPTAFLSEKLFF	TGTGCCAGCAGCCATCCGACAGCATTTTTGAGTGAAAAACTGTTTTTT
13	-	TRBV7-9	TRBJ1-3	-	CASAANSGNTIYF	TGTGCCAGCGCCGCCAACTCTGGAAACACCATATATTTT
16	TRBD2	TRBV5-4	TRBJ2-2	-	CASSLATSGNTGELFF	TGTGCCAGCAGCTTGGCCACTAGCGGGAACACCGGGGAGCTGTTTTTT
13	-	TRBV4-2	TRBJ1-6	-	CASTIHPDSPLHF	TGTGCCAGCACCATCCACCCAGATTCACCCCTCCACTTT
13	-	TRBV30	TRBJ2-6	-	CAWGYSGANVLTF	TGTGCCTGGGGGTACTCTGGGGCCAACGTCCTGACTTTC
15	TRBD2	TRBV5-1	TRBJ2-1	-	CASSWGAGGYNEQFF	TGCGCCAGCAGCTGGGGGGCGGGAGGCTACAATGAGCAGTTCTTC
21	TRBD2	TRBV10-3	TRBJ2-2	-	CAISPFFGVAGGPKYTGELFF	TGTGCCATCAGCCCCTTCTTTGGAGTGGCGGGAGGGCCTAAGTACACCGGGGAGCTGTTTTTT
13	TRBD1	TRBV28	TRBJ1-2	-	CASRTGEAYGYTF	TGTGCCAGCAGGACAGGGGAGGCCTATGGCTACACCTTC
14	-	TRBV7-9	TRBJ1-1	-	CASTRISEDTEAFF	TGTGCCAGCACCCGTATTTCGGAGGACACTGAAGCTTTCTTT
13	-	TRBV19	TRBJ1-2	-	CASSMEVNYGYTF	TGTGCCAGTAGTATGGAAGTTAACTATGGCTACACCTTC
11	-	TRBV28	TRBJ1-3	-	CASSHRNTIYF	TGTGCCAGCAGTCACAGGAACACCATATATTTT
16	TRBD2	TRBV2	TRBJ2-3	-	CASSEGGLAGSYTQYF	TGTGCCAGCAGTGAGGGGGGACTAGCGGGATCATATACGCAGTATTTT
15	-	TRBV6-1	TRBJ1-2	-	CASSELWSANYGYTF	TGTGCCAGCAGTGAGTTGTGGTCGGCTAACTATGGCTACACCTTC
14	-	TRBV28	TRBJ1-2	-	CASSSVDGEYGYTF	TGTGCCAGCAGTTCCGTGGACGGGGAATATGGCTACACCTTC
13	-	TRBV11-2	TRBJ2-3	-	CASSLDRTDTQYF	TGTGCCAGCAGCTTAGATCGAACAGATACGCAGTATTTT
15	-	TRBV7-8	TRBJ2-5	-	CASSSRLVGFETQYF	TGTGCCAGCAGCTCTAGATTAGTGGGGTTTGAGACCCAGTACTTC
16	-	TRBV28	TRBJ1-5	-	CASSVIQRSPHQPQHF	TGTGCCAGCAGCGTCATACAGCGGTCTCCGCATCAGCCCCAGCATTTT
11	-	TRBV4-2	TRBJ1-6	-	CASTHTSPLHF	TGTGCCAGCACCCATACTTCACCCCTCCACTTT
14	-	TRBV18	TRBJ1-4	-	CASSIRSEFEKLFF	TGTGCCAGCTCAATCAGGAGTGAGTTTGAAAAACTGTTTTTT
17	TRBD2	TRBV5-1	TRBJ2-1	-	CASSGALTGAGYNEQFF	TGCGCCAGCAGCGGGGCTCTAACGGGAGCGGGATACAATGAGCAGTTCTTC
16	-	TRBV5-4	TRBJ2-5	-	CASSLPGPSRLETQYF	TGTGCCAGCAGCTTACCCGGACCGAGCCGCTTGGAGACCCAGTACTTC
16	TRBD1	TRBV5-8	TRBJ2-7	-	CASSTNYPWTGGAVYF	TGTGCCAGCAGCACGAACTATCCCTGGACAGGGGGCGCCGTTTACTTC
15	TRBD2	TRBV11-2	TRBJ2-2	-	CASSKTSGYTGELFF	TGTGCCAGCAGCAAAACTAGCGGGTACACCGGGGAGCTGTTTTTT
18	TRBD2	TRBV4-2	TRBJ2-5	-	CASSLGSSGLAGVETQYF	TGTGCCAGCAGCCTAGGTTCATCCGGACTAGCGGGAGTAGAGACCCAGTACTTC
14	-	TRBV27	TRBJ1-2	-	CASSLLGGNYGYTF	TGTGCCAGCAGTTTACTCGGCGGTAACTATGGCTACACCTTC
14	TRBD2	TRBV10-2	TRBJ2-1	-	CASSEGGLANEQFF	TGCGCCAGCAGTGAGGGAGGACTAGCCAATGAGCAGTTCTTC
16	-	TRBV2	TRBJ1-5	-	CASSDVTGSKSQPQHF	TGTGCCAGCAGTGATGTGACAGGTTCTAAAAGTCAGCCCCAGCATTTT